The 30 T cell receptor beta chains in this list originate from one sample, sequenced in a study of identifying expanded T cells in peripheral blood. This table comes from immunoSEQ multiplex PCR, and its TCRdb copy is limited to in-frame clones, with some not included. The table has around 47,000 clones, 82% seen once; the top ten hold 12% to 15%. The sample was blood. All receptors come from a person aged 18 to 70 in good health.

This clone was found once. The J gene is TRBJ2-1, the V gene TRBV15, with 8 bases lining up with TRBD1. The CDR3 consists of 15 residues. CDR1 and CDR2 from the germline V gene are LNHNV and YYDKDF (reference sequence). V gave up 5 bases and J gave up 3 bases; unmatched junction bases: 6. The CDR3 sequence: CATSRGQVNYNEQFF. DNA of the CDR3: TGTGCCACCAGCCGGGGACAGGTCAACTACAATGAGCAGTTCTTC.

The chain carries TRBV7-2 and TRBJ2-7; 7 positions agree with TRBD1. The CDR3 is 13 residues long. The V and J ends lost 4 bases and 4 bases, in that order; junction bases with no gene match: 4. CDR1 and CDR2 (germline): SGHTA, FQGNSA. The DNA of the CDR3 is TGTGCCAGCAGCTCTAGGGGGCGGTACGAGCAGTACTTC. Protein product: CASSSRGRYEQYF.

This clone has a single count. The V gene is TRBV11-3, the J gene TRBJ2-1, with D perhaps TRBD1 (6 bases). The CDR3 is made up of 16 amino acids. Germline assignment: CDR1 SGHNT and CDR2 YENEEA. V was shortened by 5 bases and J by 4 bases, with 18 bases between the two germline ends. In DNA form, the CDR3 reads TGTGCCAGCAGCACGAACAGGGCTCGGCTGTACAATGAGCAGTTCTTC. It yields the protein CASSTNRARLYNEQFF. The variable domain in full, completed from reference TRBV11-3 and TRBJ2-1, reads EAGVVQSPRYKIIEKKQPVAFWCNPISGHNTLYWYLQNLGQGPELLIRYENEEAVDDSQLPKDRFSAERLKGVDSTLKIQPAELGDSAVYLCASSTNRARLYNEQFFGPGTRLTVL.

This clone came up once. The rearrangement joins TRBV7-9 to TRBJ1-1; 8 nucleotides align to TRBD1. After removal of 8 bases from V and 8 bases from J, the junction contained 10 bases not matched to a gene. This CDR3 has 13 amino acids. Germline V gives CDR1 SEHNR, CDR2 FQNEAQ (reference sequence). Here the CDR3 DNA reads TGTGCCAGCCAGACAGGGGAACATAGCGAAGCTTTCTTT. Protein product: CASQTGEHSEAFF.

This clone was counted many times. The chain is built from TRBV6-5 and TRBJ1-1; D unclear. Looked up from germline, CDR1 is MNHEY and CDR2 is SVGAGI. The length of the CDR3 is 14 residues. Trimming removed 2 bases at V and 1 base at J, with 8 bases between. The DNA of the CDR3 is TGTGCCAGCAGTTACGGGTTGGGGAACACTGAAGCTTTCTTT. Residues: CASSYGLGNTEAFF.

This clone was recorded a few times. The gene calls are TRBV6-6 and TRBJ1-2; D ambiguous. This CDR3 spans 15 amino acids. Germline CDR1 MNHNY, CDR2 SVGAGI (reference sequence). V lost 6 bases to trimming and J lost 4 bases, with 18 bases between them. CDR3 nucleotides: TGTGCCAGCAGCTCAAGCGACCTCTCAGCCTATGGCTACACCTTC. It translates to CASSSSDLSAYGYTF.

This clone was picked up a small number of times. The rearrangement uses TRBV5-1 and TRBJ2-3; 12 nucleotides line up with TRBD2. J lost 2 bases, V lost 3 bases, and 7 bases had no gene match. Germline CDR1 is SGHRS and CDR2 is YFSETQ. The CDR3 has 17 residues. The CDR3 DNA is TGCGCCAGCAGCTCGGGACTAGCGGGTACCTTCACAGATACGCAGTATTTT. It codes for CASSSGLAGTFTDTQYF.

The rearrangement uses TRBV5-4 and TRBJ1-5; possibly TRBD1 for D (5 bases). Germline-derived CDR1 and CDR2 are SGHNT and YYREEE (reference sequence). V was shortened by 0 bases and J by 3 bases, with 7 bases between the two germline ends. The CDR3 runs to 14 residues. The CDR3 here is CASSLAGANQPQHF. The CDR3 nucleotides are TGTGCCAGCAGCTTGGCCGGGGCCAATCAGCCCCAGCATTTT.

The gene calls are TRBV6-1 and TRBJ2-4; either TRBD1 or TRBD2 may supply D (5 bases each). Germline V gene lookup returns CDR1 MNHNS and CDR2 SASEGT. The V gene lost 8 bases and the J gene lost 9 bases, with 11 bases spanning the gap. The CDR3 contains 11 residues. Written as DNA, the CDR3 is TGTGCCAGCGGCTCGGGACCCATTCAGTACTTC. Protein sequence: CASGSGPIQYF.

The CDR3 DNA follows: TGTGCCAGCAGCATTCAGGAAAGCTCTGGAAACACCATATATTTT. Encoded protein: CASSIQESSGNTIYF. The J gene is TRBJ1-3, the V gene TRBV6-1; D is unresolved. Germline-derived CDR1 and CDR2 are MNHNS and SASEGT. This CDR3 contains 15 residues. Deletions cut 6 bases from V and 0 bases from J, with 12 bases between.

The chain is built from TRBV5-1 and TRBJ2-5; D is ambiguous. The V and J ends lost 0 bases and 0 bases respectively, with 3 bases between them. Germline CDR1 reads SGHRS; CDR2 reads YFSETQ. The CDR3 sequence is 13 residues long. The CDR3: CASSLVYQETQYF. CDR3 nucleotide sequence: TGCGCCAGCAGCTTGGTGTACCAAGAGACCCAGTACTTC.

The chain is built from TRBV20-1 and TRBJ2-1, with D unclear. V lost 4 bases to trimming and J lost 10 bases, with 11 bases between them. The CDR3 is 11 amino acids. Germline-derived CDR1 and CDR2 are DFQATT and SNEGSKA (reference sequence). This CDR3 reads CSAKAPSEQFF. DNA of the CDR3: TGCAGTGCTAAGGCTCCCTCAGAGCAGTTCTTC.

The rearrangement links TRBV4-1 to TRBJ1-2; D unresolved. The CDR3 is 16 residues long. Germline V gene sequence: CDR1 MGHRA, CDR2 YSYEKL. V dropped 1 base and J dropped 5 bases, with 17 bases sitting between them. The CDR3 region has the DNA TGCGCCAGCAGCCAAGGAGTGGAAAAGGGCCTATATGGCTACACCTTC. This translates into CASSQGVEKGLYGYTF.

This chain uses TRBV4-2 with TRBJ1-5; D not certain. This CDR3 region has 14 residues. Trimming left V 4 bases short and J 4 bases short, with 11 bases between. CDR1 LGHNA and CDR2 YNFKEQ come from the germline V gene. CDR3 amino acids: CASSLGSPNQPQHF. The CDR3 DNA reads TGTGCCAGCAGCCTCGGCAGCCCAAATCAGCCCCAGCATTTT.

This rearrangement joins TRBV6-5 to TRBJ1-2, with a weak D call TRBD1 (5 bases). The length of the CDR3 is 12 residues. Deletions cut 6 bases from V and 5 bases from J, with 10 bases between. The germline gives CDR1 MNHEY, CDR2 SVGAGI. In nucleotides, the CDR3 is TGTGCCAGCAGCGGACAAACATATGGCTACACCTTC. Translated: CASSGQTYGYTF.

This sequence joins TRBV30 and TRBJ2-1; possibly TRBD2 for D (6 bases). The V and J ends lost 4 bases and 5 bases respectively, with 15 bases between them. Per the germline V gene, CDR1 is GTSNPN and CDR2 is SVGIG (reference sequence). The CDR3 has 14 residues. In DNA, the CDR3 is TGTGCCTGGAAACCGGGACTTGCCAACAATGAGCAGTTCTTC. This translates into CAWKPGLANNEQFF.

The V gene is TRBV18, the J gene TRBJ1-1, with TRBD1 matching 7 bases. This CDR3 has 14 residues. Germline V gives CDR1 KGHSH, CDR2 LQKENI. The V segment lost 3 bases and the J segment 1 base; nucleotides outside the gene matches: 2. The CDR3 sequence is CASSPYRGNTEAFF. The CDR3 DNA reads as TGTGCCAGCTCACCCTACAGGGGGAACACTGAAGCTTTCTTT.

V is TRBV14 and J is TRBJ1-2; 7 nucleotides match TRBD1. With V trimmed by 5 bases and J by 5 bases, 5 bases remained unmatched. CDR1 and CDR2 from the germline V gene are SGHDN and FVKESK. The CDR3 has 13 amino acids. Here the CDR3 DNA reads TGTGCCAGCAGCAACAAGGGGGCGTATGGCTACACCTTC. Amino acids: CASSNKGAYGYTF.

The CDR3 nucleotides read TGTGCCAGCAGGCGGGACTTCACAGATACGCAGTATTTT. It translates to CASRRDFTDTQYF. V gene TRBV6-5 combines with J gene TRBJ2-3, with D possibly being TRBD2 (6 bases). V was cut by 6 bases and J by 2 bases, with 9 bases left in between. The CDR3 loop spans 13 amino acids. CDR1 and CDR2 from the germline V gene are MNHEY and SVGAGI.

The chain joins TRBV19 to TRBJ2-7; 12 nucleotides align to TRBD2. Unmatched junction bases numbered 3, after V lost 4 bases and J lost 5 bases. The CDR3 has 14 amino acids. Germline CDR1 reads LNHDA; CDR2 reads SQIVND (reference sequence). The CDR3 DNA follows: TGTGCCAGTAGTAAGCTAGCGGGAGGGGACGAGCAGTACTTC. Protein sequence: CASSKLAGGDEQYF.

CDR3 sequence: CASSRSQDRPNSPLHF. CDR3 DNA: TGTGCCAGCAGCCGAAGCCAGGACAGGCCGAATTCACCCCTCCACTTT. V is TRBV7-8 and J is TRBJ1-6, with 7 nucleotides matching TRBD1. Germline V lookup: CDR1 SGHVS, CDR2 FQNEAQ. V lost 5 bases and J lost 7; bases outside the gene matches: 11. The CDR3 is 16 amino acids.

The DNA of the CDR3 is TGTGCCAGCAGTTTAAGGGGGGGGAACTCTGGAAACACCATATATTTT. This translates into CASSLRGGNSGNTIYF. J is TRBJ1-3 and V is TRBV6-5; the D gene is possibly TRBD1 (6 bases). V was clipped by 4 bases and J by 0 bases, with 13 bases between them. The germline CDR1 and CDR2 sequences are MNHEY and SVGAGI. The CDR3 is made up of 16 amino acids.

J is TRBJ1-2 and V is TRBV18, with 9 bases lining up with TRBD1. The V segment lost 8 bases and the J segment 4 bases; nucleotides outside the gene matches: 2. The CDR3 is 12 amino acids. Germline CDR1 is KGHSH and CDR2 is LQKENI. The CDR3 coding sequence is TGTGCCAGCAGGGACAGGGCCTATGGCTACACCTTC. Encoded protein: CASRDRAYGYTF.

This chain uses TRBV4-1 with TRBJ1-2; D gene ambiguous. Per germline, CDR1 MGHRA and CDR2 YSYEKL. V lost 0 bases and J lost 7, with 15 bases in between. CDR3 length equals 15 residues. The CDR3 nucleotides are TGCGCCAGCAGCCAAGATACGGCACGCTCGCGTGGCTACACCTTC. Amino acids: CASSQDTARSRGYTF.

This clone is a singleton in its sample. The chain combines TRBV15 with TRBJ2-2, with 12 bases lining up with TRBD2. The CDR3 consists of 17 residues. Germline V gene data show CDR1 as LNHNV and CDR2 as YYDKDF (reference sequence). The V gene end was trimmed by 0 bases and the J gene end by 6 bases; junction bases not matched to a gene: 5. CDR3 residues: CATSRDLTSGGSGELFF. The DNA for the CDR3 is TGTGCCACCAGCAGAGATTTGACTAGCGGGGGATCCGGGGAGCTGTTTTTT.

The V gene is TRBV11-2, the J gene TRBJ2-1, with no clear D. The germline CDR1 and CDR2 sequences are SGHAT and FQNNGV. The V and J ends lost 9 bases and 5 bases respectively, with 11 bases between them. CDR3 length: 12 amino acids. The CDR3: CASTDWDNEQFF. CDR3 bases: TGTGCCAGTACCGACTGGGACAATGAGCAGTTCTTC.

Here the CDR3 DNA reads TGTGCCAGTAGCCCCAAGGGCATTAGGGACATTCAGTACTTC. It codes for CASSPKGIRDIQYF. This rearrangement joins TRBV19 to TRBJ2-4; D is undetermined. Germline V gene lookup returns CDR1 LNHDA and CDR2 SQIVND (reference sequence). The V end lost 6 bases, the J end lost 8 bases, and 17 bases lay between the germline ends. This CDR3 has 14 amino acids.

The chain uses TRBV9 and TRBJ2-3; D unclear. CDR1 is SGDLS, CDR2 YYNGEE, per germline. The length of the CDR3 is 15 residues. Trimming removed 4 bases from V and 4 bases from J, with 16 bases in between. CDR3 bases: TGTGCCAGCAGCCCCCGAGTAAAGTGGTCAGATACGCAGTATTTT. Amino acid sequence: CASSPRVKWSDTQYF.

The chain's CDR3 is CASTQDGNTEAFF. The CDR3, as DNA: TGTGCCAGCACCCAGGACGGGAACACTGAAGCTTTCTTT. V is TRBV5-6 and J is TRBJ1-1; no reliable D call. Germline V CDR1 and CDR2: SGHDT, YYEEEE. This CDR3 is built from 13 residues. V was cut by 6 bases and J by 1 base, with 10 bases left in between.

This clone occurred once. This chain uses TRBV4-1 with TRBJ2-3; 10 nucleotides agree with TRBD2. The CDR3 loop spans 15 amino acids. The germline V gene encodes CDR1 MGHRA and CDR2 YSYEKL. J lost 1 base, V lost 4 bases, and 2 bases had no gene match. The DNA of the CDR3 is TGCGCCAGCAGCCGCGGACTAGCGGGCACAGATACGCAGTATTTT. Translated: CASSRGLAGTDTQYF.